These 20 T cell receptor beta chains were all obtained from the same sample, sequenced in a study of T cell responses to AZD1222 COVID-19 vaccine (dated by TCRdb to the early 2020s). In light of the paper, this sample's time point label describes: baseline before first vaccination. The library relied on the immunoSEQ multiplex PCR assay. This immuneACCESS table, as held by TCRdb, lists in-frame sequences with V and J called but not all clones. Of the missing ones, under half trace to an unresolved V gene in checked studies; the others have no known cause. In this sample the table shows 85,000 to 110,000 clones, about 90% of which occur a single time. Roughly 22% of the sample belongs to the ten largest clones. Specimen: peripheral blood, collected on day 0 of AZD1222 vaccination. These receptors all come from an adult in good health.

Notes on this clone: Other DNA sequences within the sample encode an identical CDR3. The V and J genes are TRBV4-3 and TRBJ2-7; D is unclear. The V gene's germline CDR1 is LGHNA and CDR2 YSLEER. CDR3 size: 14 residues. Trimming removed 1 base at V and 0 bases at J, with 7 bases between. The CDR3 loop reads CASSQVSGSYEQYF. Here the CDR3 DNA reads TGCGCCAGCAGCCAAGTTTCAGGCTCCTACGAGCAGTACTTC.

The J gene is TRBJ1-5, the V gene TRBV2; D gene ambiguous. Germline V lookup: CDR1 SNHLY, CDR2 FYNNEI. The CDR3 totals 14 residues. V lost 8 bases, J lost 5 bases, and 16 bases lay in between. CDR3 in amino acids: CASRAVFEDQPQHF. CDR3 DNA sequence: TGTGCCAGCCGGGCGGTATTTGAGGATCAGCCCCAGCATTTT.

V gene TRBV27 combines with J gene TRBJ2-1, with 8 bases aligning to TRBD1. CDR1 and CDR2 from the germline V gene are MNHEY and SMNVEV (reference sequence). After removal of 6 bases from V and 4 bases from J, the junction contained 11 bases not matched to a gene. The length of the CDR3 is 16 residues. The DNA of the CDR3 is TGTGCCAGCAGGTCAACCGGGACAGGAGCTTACAATGAGCAGTTCTTC. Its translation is CASRSTGTGAYNEQFF.

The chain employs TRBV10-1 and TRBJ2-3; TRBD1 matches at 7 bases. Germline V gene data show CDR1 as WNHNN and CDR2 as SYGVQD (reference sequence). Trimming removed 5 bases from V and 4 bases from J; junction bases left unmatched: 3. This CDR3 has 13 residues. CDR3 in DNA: TGCGCCAGCAGTATCACAGGGGCAGATACGCAGTATTTT. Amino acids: CASSITGADTQYF.

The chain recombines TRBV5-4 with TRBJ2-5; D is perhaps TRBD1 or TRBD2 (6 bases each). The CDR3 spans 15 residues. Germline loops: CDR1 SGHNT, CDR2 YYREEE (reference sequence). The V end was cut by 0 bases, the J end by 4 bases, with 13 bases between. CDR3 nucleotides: TGTGCCAGCAGCTTGGGGGGGGCCGGGGGAGAGACCCAGTACTTC. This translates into CASSLGGAGGETQYF.

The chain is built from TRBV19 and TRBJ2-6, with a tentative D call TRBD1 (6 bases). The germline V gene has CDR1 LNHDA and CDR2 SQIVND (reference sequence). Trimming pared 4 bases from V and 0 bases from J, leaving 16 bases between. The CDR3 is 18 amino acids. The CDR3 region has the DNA TGTGCCAGTAGTACCCCGACGGGACAACTCTCTGGGGCCAACGTCCTGACTTTC. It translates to CASSTPTGQLSGANVLTF. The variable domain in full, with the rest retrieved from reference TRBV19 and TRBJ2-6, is DGGITQSPKYLFRKEGQNVTLSCEQNLNHDAMYWYRQDPGQGLRLIYYSQIVNDFQKGDIAEGYSVSREKKESFPLTVTSAQKNPTAFYLCASSTPTGQLSGANVLTFGAGSRLTVL.

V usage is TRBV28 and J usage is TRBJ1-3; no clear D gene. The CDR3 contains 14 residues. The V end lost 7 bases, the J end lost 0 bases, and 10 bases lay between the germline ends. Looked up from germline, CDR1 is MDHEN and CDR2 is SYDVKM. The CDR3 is CASMGPSSGNTIYF. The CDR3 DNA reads TGTGCCAGCATGGGCCCTAGCTCTGGAAACACCATATATTTT.

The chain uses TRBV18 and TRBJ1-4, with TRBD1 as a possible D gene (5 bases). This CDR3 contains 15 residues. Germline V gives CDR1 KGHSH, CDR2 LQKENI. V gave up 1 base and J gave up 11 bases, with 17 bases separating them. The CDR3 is CASSPQGGDGRKLFF. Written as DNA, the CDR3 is TGTGCCAGCTCACCACAGGGAGGGGATGGTCGGAAACTGTTTTTT.

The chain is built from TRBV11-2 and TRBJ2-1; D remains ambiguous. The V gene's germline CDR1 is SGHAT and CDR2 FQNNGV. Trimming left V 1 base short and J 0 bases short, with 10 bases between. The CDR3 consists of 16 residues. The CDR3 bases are TGTGCCAGCAGCTTAGGACCGTTAAGCTCCTACAATGAGCAGTTCTTC. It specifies CASSLGPLSSYNEQFF. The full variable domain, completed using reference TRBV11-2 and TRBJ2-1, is EAGVAQSPRYKIIEKRQSVAFWCNPISGHATLYWYQQILGQGPKLLIQFQNNGVVDDSQLPKDRFSAERLKGVDSTLKIQPAKLEDSAVYLCASSLGPLSSYNEQFFGPGTRLTVL.

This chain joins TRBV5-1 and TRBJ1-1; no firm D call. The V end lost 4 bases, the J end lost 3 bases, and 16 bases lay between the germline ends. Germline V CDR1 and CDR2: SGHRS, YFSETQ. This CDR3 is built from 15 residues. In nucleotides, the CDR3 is TGCGCCAGCAGCCTTGACGCGGGGAGGGACACTGAAGCTTTCTTT. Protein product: CASSLDAGRDTEAFF. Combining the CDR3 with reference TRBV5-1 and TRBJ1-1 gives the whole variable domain KAGVTQTPRYLIKTRGQQVTLSCSPISGHRSVSWYQQTPGQGLQFLFEYFSETQRNKGNFPGRFSGRQFSNSRSEMNVSTLELGDSALYLCASSLDAGRDTEAFFGQGTRLTVV.

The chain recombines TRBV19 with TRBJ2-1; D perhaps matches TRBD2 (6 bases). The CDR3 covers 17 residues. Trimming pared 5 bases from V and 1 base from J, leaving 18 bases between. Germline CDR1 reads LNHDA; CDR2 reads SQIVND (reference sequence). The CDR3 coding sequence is TGTGCCAGTAGTGGGGGGTCGGCTAGCTTTTCCTACAATGAGCAGTTCTTC. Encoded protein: CASSGGSASFSYNEQFF.

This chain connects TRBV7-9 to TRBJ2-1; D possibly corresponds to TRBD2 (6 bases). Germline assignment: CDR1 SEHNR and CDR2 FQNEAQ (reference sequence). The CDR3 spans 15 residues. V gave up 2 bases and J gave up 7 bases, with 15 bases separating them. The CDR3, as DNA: TGTGCCAGCAGCTTACGCCAGAGTGGAGGGAATGAGCAGTTCTTC. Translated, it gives CASSLRQSGGNEQFF.

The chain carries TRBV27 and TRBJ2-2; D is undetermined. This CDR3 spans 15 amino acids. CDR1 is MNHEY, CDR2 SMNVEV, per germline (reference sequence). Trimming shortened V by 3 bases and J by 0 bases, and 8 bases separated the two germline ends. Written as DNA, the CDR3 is TGTGCCAGCAGTTTGACCTACTCGAACACCGGGGAGCTGTTTTTT. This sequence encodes CASSLTYSNTGELFF.

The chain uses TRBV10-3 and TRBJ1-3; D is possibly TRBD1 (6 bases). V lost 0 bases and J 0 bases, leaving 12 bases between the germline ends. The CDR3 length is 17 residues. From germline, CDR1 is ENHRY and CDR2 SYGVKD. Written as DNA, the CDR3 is TGTGCCATCAGTGAGTCTGACAGGATGATCTCTGGAAACACCATATATTTT. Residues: CAISESDRMISGNTIYF.

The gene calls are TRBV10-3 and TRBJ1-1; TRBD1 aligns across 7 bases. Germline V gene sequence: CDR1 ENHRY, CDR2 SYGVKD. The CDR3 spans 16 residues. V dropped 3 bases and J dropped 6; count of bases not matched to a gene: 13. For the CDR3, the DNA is TGTGCCATCAGTGATTCCCTAAGACAGGGCGAAGCTGAAGCTTTCTTT. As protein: CAISDSLRQGEAEAFF.

The CDR3 DNA is TGTGCCAGCAGAAAGACAGGCGTCTACTCCTACGAGCAGTACTTC. It is translated as CASRKTGVYSYEQYF. The chain has TRBV27 and TRBJ2-7; the D gene is possibly TRBD1 (6 bases). In germline, CDR1 is MNHEY, CDR2 SMNVEV (reference sequence). CDR3 size: 15 residues. Trimming stripped 6 bases from V and 0 bases from J, with 15 bases between.

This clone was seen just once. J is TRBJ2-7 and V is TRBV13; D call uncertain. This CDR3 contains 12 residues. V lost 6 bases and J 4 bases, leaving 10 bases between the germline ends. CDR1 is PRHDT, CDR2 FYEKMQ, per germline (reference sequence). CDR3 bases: TGTGCCAGCAGTAGAAGCCCGTACGAGCAGTACTTC. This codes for CASSRSPYEQYF.

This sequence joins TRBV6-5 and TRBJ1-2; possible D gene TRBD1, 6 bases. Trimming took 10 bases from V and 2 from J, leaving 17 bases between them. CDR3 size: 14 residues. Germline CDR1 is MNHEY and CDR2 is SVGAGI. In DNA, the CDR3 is TGTGCCATTCTCCGGGACACATACAACTATGGCTACACCTTC. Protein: CAILRDTYNYGYTF.

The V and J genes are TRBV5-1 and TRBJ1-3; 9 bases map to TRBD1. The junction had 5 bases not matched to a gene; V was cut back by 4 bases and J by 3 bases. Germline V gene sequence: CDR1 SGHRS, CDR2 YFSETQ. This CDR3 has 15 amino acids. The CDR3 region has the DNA TGCGCCAGCAGCCCCATGGGACAGGGTGGAAACACCATATATTTT. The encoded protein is CASSPMGQGGNTIYF.

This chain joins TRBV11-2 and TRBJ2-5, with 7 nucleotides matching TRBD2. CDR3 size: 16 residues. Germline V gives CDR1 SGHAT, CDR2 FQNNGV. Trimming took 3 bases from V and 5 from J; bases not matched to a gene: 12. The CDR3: CASSFLSGLEAETQYF. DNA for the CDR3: TGTGCCAGCAGCTTTTTGTCCGGACTAGAAGCGGAGACCCAGTACTTC.